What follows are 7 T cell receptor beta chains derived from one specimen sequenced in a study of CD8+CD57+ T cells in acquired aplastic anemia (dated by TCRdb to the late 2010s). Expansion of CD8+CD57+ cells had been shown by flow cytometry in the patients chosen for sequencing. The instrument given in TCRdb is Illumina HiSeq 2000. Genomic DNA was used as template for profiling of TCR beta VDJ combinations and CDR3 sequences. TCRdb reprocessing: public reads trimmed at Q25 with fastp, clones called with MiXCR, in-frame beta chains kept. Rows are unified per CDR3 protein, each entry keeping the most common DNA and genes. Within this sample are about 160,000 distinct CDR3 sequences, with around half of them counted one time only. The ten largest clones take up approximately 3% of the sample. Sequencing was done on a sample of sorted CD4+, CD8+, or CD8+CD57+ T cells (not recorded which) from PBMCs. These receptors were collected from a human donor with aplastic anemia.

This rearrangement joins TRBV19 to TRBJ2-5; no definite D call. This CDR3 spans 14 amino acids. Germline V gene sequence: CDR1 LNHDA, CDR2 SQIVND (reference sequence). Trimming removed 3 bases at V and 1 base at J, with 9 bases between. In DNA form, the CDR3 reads TGTGCCAGTAGTATTTCGAGTAGCCAAGAGACCCAGTACTTC. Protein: CASSISSSQETQYF.

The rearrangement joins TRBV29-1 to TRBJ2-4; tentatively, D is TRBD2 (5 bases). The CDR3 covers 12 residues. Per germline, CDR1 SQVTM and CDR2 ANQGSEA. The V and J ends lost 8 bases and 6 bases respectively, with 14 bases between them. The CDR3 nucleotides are TGCAGCTCGGACCTCGCGGGAAACATTCAGTACTTC. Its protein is CSSDLAGNIQYF. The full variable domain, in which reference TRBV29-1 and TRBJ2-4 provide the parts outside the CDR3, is SAVISQKPSRDICQRGTSLTIQCQVDSQVTMMFWYRQQPGQSLTLIATANQGSEATYESGFVIDKFPISRPNLTFSTLTVSNMSPEDSSIYLCSSDLAGNIQYFGAGTRLSVL.

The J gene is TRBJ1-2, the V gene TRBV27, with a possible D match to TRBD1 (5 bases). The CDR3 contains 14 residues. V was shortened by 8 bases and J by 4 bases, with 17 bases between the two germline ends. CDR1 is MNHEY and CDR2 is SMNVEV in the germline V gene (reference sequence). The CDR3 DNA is TGTGCCAGCCGAGGGACGGTCAAGAGCTATGGCTACACCTTC. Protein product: CASRGTVKSYGYTF.

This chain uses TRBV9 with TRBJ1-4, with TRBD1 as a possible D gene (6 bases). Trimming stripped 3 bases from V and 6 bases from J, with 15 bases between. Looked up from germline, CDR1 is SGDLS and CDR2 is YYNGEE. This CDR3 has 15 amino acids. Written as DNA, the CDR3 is TGTGCCAGCAGCGAGGGGGACAAGAGACATGAAAAACTGTTTTTT. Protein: CASSEGDKRHEKLFF.

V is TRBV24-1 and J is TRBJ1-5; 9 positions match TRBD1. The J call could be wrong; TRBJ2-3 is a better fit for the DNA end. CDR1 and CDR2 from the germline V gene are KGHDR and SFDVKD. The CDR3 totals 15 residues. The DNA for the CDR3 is TGTGCCACCAGTGAACAGGGGGCAAGCAATCAGCCCCAGTATTTT. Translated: CATSEQGASNQPQYF.

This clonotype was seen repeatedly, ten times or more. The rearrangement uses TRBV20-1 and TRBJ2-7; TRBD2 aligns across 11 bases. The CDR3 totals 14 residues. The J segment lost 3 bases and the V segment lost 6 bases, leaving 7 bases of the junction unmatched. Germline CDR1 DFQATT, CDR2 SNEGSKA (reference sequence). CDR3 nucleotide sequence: TGCAGTGCCACTACTGGGACTAGCGGCTACGAGCAGTACTTC. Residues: CSATTGTSGYEQYF.

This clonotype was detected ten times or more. CDR3 amino acids: CASSSPPGRAAAEETQYF. The CDR3, as DNA: TGTGCCAGCAGCTCCCCCCCCGGGAGGGCCGCAGCAGAGGAGACCCAGTACTTC. The chain employs TRBV7-9 and TRBJ2-5; 8 nucleotides match TRBD2. J was trimmed by 5 bases and V by 4 bases; bases with no gene match: 18. Germline-derived CDR1 and CDR2 are SEHNR and FQNEAQ (reference sequence). The CDR3 extends over 18 amino acids. The variable domain in full, completed from reference TRBV7-9 and TRBJ2-5, reads DTGVSQNPRHKITKRGQNVTFRCDPISEHNRLYWYRQTLGQGPEFLTYFQNEAQLEKSRLLSDRFSAERPKGSFSTLEIQRTEQGDSAMYLCASSSPPGRAAAEETQYFGPGTRLLVL.